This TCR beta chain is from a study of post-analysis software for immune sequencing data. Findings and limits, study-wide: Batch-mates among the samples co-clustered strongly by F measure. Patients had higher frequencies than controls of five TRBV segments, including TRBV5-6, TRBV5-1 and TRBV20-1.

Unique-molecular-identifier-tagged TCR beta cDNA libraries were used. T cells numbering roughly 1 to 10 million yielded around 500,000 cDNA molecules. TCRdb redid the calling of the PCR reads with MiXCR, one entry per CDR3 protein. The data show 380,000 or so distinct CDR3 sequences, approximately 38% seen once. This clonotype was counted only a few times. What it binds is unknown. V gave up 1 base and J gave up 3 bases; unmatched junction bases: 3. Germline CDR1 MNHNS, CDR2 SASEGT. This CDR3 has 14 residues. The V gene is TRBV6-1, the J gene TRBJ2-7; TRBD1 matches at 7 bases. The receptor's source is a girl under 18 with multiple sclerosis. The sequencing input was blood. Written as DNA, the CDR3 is TGTGCCAGCAGTGAAGTGCACAGGGGCTACGAGCAGTACTTC. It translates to CASSEVHRGYEQYF.